Each of the 15 T cell receptor beta chains below was sequenced from the same sample in a study of T cell repertoires in cytomegalovirus infection. TCRdb processed the reads anew with MiXCR; each CDR3 protein has one entry. The table includes 500,000 or so distinct CDR3 sequences, 16% detected once. Sequencing was performed on CD8+ T cells from PBMCs. The receptors shown here come from a human donor in good health (CMV status not recorded). Some clones in this sample may be carry-over from other donors' samples.

This chain links TRBV4-1 with TRBJ1-1; no definite D call. V lost 2 bases to trimming and J lost 5 bases, with 12 bases between them. In germline, CDR1 is MGHRA, CDR2 YSYEKL. CDR3 length: 14 residues. In DNA form, the CDR3 reads TGCGCCAGCAGCCAACTGTGGCCCGGGACTGAAGCTTTCTTT. Its translation: CASSQLWPGTEAFF.

The chain carries TRBV19 and TRBJ2-2; no reliable D call. Trimming removed 7 bases at V and 7 bases at J, with 10 bases between. The germline CDR1 and CDR2 sequences are LNHDA and SQIVND (reference sequence). This CDR3 is 12 amino acids long. The CDR3 DNA reads TGTGCCAGTACCCTTACTGACGGGGAGCTGTTTTTT. It codes for CASTLTDGELFF.

The rearrangement links TRBV2 to TRBJ1-1, with D uncertain. Germline V lookup: CDR1 SNHLY, CDR2 FYNNEI. This CDR3 comprises 12 residues. V was pared by 4 bases and J by 6 bases, with 9 bases between. The CDR3 DNA follows: TGTGCCAGCAGTGGGGGATGGCCTGAAGCTTTCTTT. Its protein is CASSGGWPEAFF.

The gene calls are TRBV4-1 and TRBJ2-5; the D gene is possibly TRBD2 (5 bases). Trimming cost V 2 bases and J 1 base, with 17 bases left between them. Germline CDR1 is MGHRA and CDR2 is YSYEKL. This CDR3 is 17 amino acids long. Written as DNA, the CDR3 is TGCGCCAGCAGCCAAATGAGTAGCCAGCGGAGCCAAGAGACCCAGTACTTC. It codes for CASSQMSSQRSQETQYF.

This clonotype was counted ten times or more. CDR3 coding DNA: TGTGCCAGCAGCTTTTTGGGAGACTATGGCTACACCTTC. Translation gives CASSFLGDYGYTF. This sequence joins TRBV7-2 and TRBJ1-2, with D hard to call. This CDR3 has 13 amino acids. V was shortened by 3 bases and J by 3 bases, with 8 bases between the two germline ends. Germline V gene data show CDR1 as SGHTA and CDR2 as FQGNSA.

The gene calls are TRBV27 and TRBJ2-5; 10 bases line up with TRBD1. J gave up 5 bases and V 5 bases, and 8 bases lay outside the gene matches. This CDR3 is built from 15 residues. CDR1 is MNHEY, CDR2 SMNVEV, per germline (reference sequence). DNA for the CDR3: TGTGCCAGCAGTCCGATCGACAGGGGGCATGAGACCCAGTACTTC. It translates to CASSPIDRGHETQYF.

This clonotype occurred a few times. This chain links TRBV20-1 with TRBJ2-7; D might be TRBD2 (5 bases). The CDR3 covers 14 residues. V dropped 2 bases and J dropped 1 base, with 12 bases sitting between them. Germline CDR1 is DFQATT and CDR2 is SNEGSKA (reference sequence). CDR3 sequence: CSARRGDYSYEQYF. The DNA for the CDR3 is TGCAGTGCTAGACGGGGTGACTATTCCTACGAGCAGTACTTC.

This clonotype occurred once. A junction end diverges from the germline sequence, so it may reflect a read error. The chain recombines TRBV5-1 with TRBJ2-3, with 11 bases fitting TRBD2. The CDR3 runs to 18 residues. The V gene's germline CDR1 is SGHRS and CDR2 YFSETQ. As DNA, the CDR3 is TGCGCCAGCAGCTTGCAGGGCGAACTAGCGGGAGTAACAGATATGCAGTATTTT. Its translation is CASSLQGELAGVTDMQYF.

This clonotype was observed many times. This chain connects TRBV7-8 to TRBJ1-5; 7 nucleotides line up with TRBD1. Unmatched junction bases numbered 5, after V lost 3 bases and J lost 6 bases. Germline CDR1 SGHVS, CDR2 FQNEAQ. The CDR3 has 14 amino acids. The CDR3 DNA reads TGTGCCAGCAGCTTTCGACAGGGTGCTCAGCCCCAGCATTTT. Translating gives CASSFRQGAQPQHF. Filled out from reference TRBV7-8 and TRBJ1-5, the complete variable domain reads GAGVSQSPRYKVAKRGQDVALRCDPISGHVSLFWYQQALGQGPEFLTYFQNEAQLDKSGLPSDRFFAERPEGSVSTLKIQRTQQEDSAVYLCASSFRQGAQPQHFGDGTRLSIL.

This clonotype was seen more than once but under ten times. V usage is TRBV20-1 and J usage is TRBJ2-7, with D possibly matching TRBD2 (6 bases). The CDR3 covers 13 residues. Deletions cut 2 bases from V and 0 bases from J, with 8 bases between. The germline V gene encodes CDR1 DFQATT and CDR2 SNEGSKA (reference sequence). The CDR3 DNA reads as TGCAGTGCTAGATGGAGGGACTCCTACGAGCAGTACTTC. As protein: CSARWRDSYEQYF.

Only a few counts were recorded for this clonotype. J is TRBJ2-7 and V is TRBV27, with 10 bases matching TRBD2. V trimming: 6 bases; J trimming: 2 bases; junction bases outside the gene matches: 7. Germline V gene data show CDR1 as MNHEY and CDR2 as SMNVEV (reference sequence). There are 15 residues in the CDR3. Here the CDR3 reads CASRALAGQAYEQYF. In nucleotides, the CDR3 is TGTGCCAGCAGAGCACTAGCGGGGCAAGCCTACGAGCAGTACTTC.

At least ten counts were recorded for this clonotype. In DNA, the CDR3 is TGTGCCAGCAGCCAGAGGAGCTATAATTCACCCCTCCACTTT. Encoded protein: CASSQRSYNSPLHF. This sequence joins TRBV5-4 and TRBJ1-6; D is uncertain. Trimming took off 4 bases at V and 3 bases at J, with 8 bases between the two ends. CDR3 length: 14 amino acids. The germline V gene has CDR1 SGHNT and CDR2 YYREEE (reference sequence).

This clonotype was detected ten times or more. This chain links TRBV7-2 with TRBJ1-4; no reliable D call. Germline loops: CDR1 SGHTA, CDR2 FQGNSA. The CDR3 spans 14 residues. Trimming took 3 bases from V and 7 from J, leaving 12 bases between them. The CDR3 DNA reads TGTGCCAGCAGCTTGATAGTCACGGCTGAAAAACTGTTTTTT. Amino acid sequence: CASSLIVTAEKLFF.

At least ten counts were recorded for this clonotype. The V and J genes are TRBV6-5 and TRBJ2-5, with 8 bases that match TRBD2. The germline V gene encodes CDR1 MNHEY and CDR2 SVGAGI. The CDR3 length is 16 residues. The V segment lost 2 bases and the J segment 2 bases; nucleotides outside the gene matches: 7. The CDR3 spells CASSYGLAGPQETQYF. CDR3 DNA: TGTGCCAGCAGTTACGGGCTAGCGGGCCCGCAAGAGACCCAGTACTTC.

The sample holds many counts of this clonotype. The J gene is TRBJ1-4, the V gene TRBV6-1; 7 bases line up with TRBD1. V shed 3 bases and J 3 bases; nucleotides not matched to a gene: 4. The V gene's germline CDR1 is MNHNS and CDR2 SASEGT. The CDR3 totals 15 residues. CDR3 sequence (DNA): TGTGCCAGCAGTGATAGGACAGGTTCTAATGAAAAACTGTTTTTT. The encoded protein is CASSDRTGSNEKLFF.